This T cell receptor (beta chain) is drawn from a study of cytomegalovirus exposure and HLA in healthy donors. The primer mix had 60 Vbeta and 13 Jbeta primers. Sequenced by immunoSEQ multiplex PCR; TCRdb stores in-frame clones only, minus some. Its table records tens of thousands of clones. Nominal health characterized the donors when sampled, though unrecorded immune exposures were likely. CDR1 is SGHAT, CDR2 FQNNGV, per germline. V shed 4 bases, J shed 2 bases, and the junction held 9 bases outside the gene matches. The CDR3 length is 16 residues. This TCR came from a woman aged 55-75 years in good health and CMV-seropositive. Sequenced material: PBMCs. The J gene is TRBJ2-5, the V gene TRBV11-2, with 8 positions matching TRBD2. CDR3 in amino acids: CASSSLKAGVQETQYF. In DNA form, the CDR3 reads TGTGCCAGCAGCTCCCTGAAAGCGGGAGTTCAAGAGACCCAGTACTTC.